The T cell receptor (beta chain) described here comes from a study of regulatory T cells in long-lasting Graves disease. Study-wide context: Those Graves' patients who were newly diagnosed had been on antithyroid drugs under 3 months.

Germline V gene data show CDR1 as SGHTS and CDR2 as YDEGEE. Trimming cost V 7 bases and J 0 bases, with 8 bases left between them. The CDR3 is made up of 13 amino acids. iRepertoire HTBI primers and Arm-PCR of CDR3 regions built TCR beta libraries. In TCRdb, the multiplex PCR reads were re-called with MiXCR into one record per CDR3 protein. The sample includes 440,000 or so distinct CDR3 sequences, 15% of them seen just once. The time point here: newly diagnosed GD, antithyroid drugs for less than 3 months. The TCR library was made from RNA that had been extracted from PBMCs in TRIzol. This clonotype turned up a few times. The same data also contributed to another study, on T cells in Graves' hyperthyroidism and ophthalmopathy. That source adds: The study enrolled patients aged 18 to 65 with newly diagnosed hyperthyroidism of under 2 months' duration. Most thyroid clonotypes expanded above 0.001 were also detected in blood.

This rearrangement joins TRBV5-8 to TRBJ1-3; D is unresolved. Sample: peripheral blood mononuclear cells (PBMCs), taken at new diagnosis, from a patient treated with antithyroid drugs. This TCR derives from a woman aged 25 to 45 with Graves disease. The CDR3: CASRMSSGNTIYF. The CDR3 DNA follows: TGTGCCAGCCGTATGAGCTCTGGAAACACCATATATTTT.